This TCR beta chain was captured in a study of regulatory T cells in long-lasting Graves disease. About the study: To qualify as persistent, Graves' disease required over 5 years of antithyroid drugs with positive TSH receptor antibodies. The study's findings and limits: When disease was persistent, TRBV28, TRBJ1-2 and TRBJ2-5 were the favored segments. Owing to a sample size that was small, accuracy may have been reduced.

Time point defined: persistent/refractory GD, antithyroid drugs over 5 years with positive TRAb. The TCR library used RNA extracted from PBMCs. Relying on iRepertoire HTBI primers and Arm-PCR of CDR3 regions, the team built TCR beta libraries. MiXCR was run by TCRdb on the multiplex PCR reads, yielding one entry per CDR3 protein. The table has 600,000 to 800,000 distinct CDR3 sequences, about 32% seen once. This clonotype appeared once. Its antigen is undetermined. Relative to the germline gene, one junction end is altered; a read error may explain this. This CDR3 comprises 13 residues. Germline CDR1 reads MNHEY; CDR2 reads SVGEGT.

Material: peripheral blood mononuclear cells (PBMCs), obtained when the disease was refractory, from a patient treated with antithyroid drugs. This chain links TRBV6-2 or TRBV6-3 with TRBJ2-7, with 10 bases that match TRBD2. The TCR sequence derives from a female donor with Graves disease. CDR3: CASGPGTSVEQYF. The CDR3, as DNA: TGTGCCAGCGGGCCCGGGACTAGCGTCGAGCAATACTTC.